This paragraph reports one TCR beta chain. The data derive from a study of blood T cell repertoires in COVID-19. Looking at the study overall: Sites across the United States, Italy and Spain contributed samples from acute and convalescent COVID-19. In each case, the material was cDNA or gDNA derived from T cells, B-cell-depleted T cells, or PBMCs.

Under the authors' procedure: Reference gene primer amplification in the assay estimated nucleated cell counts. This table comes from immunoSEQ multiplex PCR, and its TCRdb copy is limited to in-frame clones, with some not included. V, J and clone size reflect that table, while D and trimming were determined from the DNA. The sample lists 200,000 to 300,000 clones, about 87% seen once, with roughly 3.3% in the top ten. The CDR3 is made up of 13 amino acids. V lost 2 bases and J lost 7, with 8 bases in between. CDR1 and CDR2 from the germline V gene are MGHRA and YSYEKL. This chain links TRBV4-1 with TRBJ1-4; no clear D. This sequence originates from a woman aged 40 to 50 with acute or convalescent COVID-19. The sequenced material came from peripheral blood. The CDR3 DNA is TGCGCCAGCAGCCAACTCCGAGGTGAAAAACTGTTTTTT. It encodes CASSQLRGEKLFF.